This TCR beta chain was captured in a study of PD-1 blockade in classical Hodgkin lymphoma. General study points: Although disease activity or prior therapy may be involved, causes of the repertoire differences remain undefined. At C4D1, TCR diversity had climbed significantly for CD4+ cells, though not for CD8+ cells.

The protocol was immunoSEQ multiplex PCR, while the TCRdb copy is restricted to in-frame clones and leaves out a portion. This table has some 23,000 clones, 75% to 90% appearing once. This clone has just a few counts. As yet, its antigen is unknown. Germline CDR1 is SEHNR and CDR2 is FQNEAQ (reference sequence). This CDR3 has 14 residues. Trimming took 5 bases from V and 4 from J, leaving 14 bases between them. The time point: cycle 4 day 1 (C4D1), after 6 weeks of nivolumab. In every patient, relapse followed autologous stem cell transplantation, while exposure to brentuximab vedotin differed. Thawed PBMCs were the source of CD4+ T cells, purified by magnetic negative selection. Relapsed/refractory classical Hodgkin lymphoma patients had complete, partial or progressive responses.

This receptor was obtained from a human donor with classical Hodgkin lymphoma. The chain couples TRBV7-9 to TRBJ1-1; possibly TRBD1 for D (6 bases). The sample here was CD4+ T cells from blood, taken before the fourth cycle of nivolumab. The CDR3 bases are TGTGCCAGCAGCCAGTTAACAGGGCGCACTGAAGCTTTCTTT. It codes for CASSQLTGRTEAFF.